This T cell receptor beta chain comes out of a study of shared T cell receptors in the human thymus. Libraries were prepared by immunoSEQ multiplex PCR; TCRdb keeps only in-frame clonotypes and omits some of them. The sample comprises about 380,000 clones, roughly 94% of which are singletons, and about 0.02% rests with the top ten. The V and J ends lost 0 bases and 3 bases respectively, with 13 bases between them. This CDR3 comprises 15 residues. Looked up from germline, CDR1 is SQVTM and CDR2 is ANQGSEA. This receptor was identified in a human donor. The sample consisted of thymocytes. V usage is TRBV29-1 and J usage is TRBJ2-3; D perhaps matches TRBD2 (6 bases). The CDR3 reads CSVEDPRLGTDTQYF. The CDR3 DNA reads as TGCAGCGTTGAAGATCCTCGACTAGGGACAGATACGCAGTATTTT.